This T cell receptor beta chain was retrieved from a study of blood T cell repertoires in COVID-19. As for the study in general: Sites in the United States, Italy and Spain provided acute and convalescent COVID-19 samples.

The germline gives CDR1 SNHLY, CDR2 FYNNEI. With 6 bases clipped from V and 4 bases from J, the junction kept 9 bases outside the gene matches. The CDR3 totals 15 residues. Original handling: Quantification of nucleated cells was approximated via reference gene primer amplification. Clones were read by immunoSEQ multiplex PCR, and TCRdb kept only the in-frame ones, dropping some. Clone size and V and J calls were adopted from that table, with D and trimming inferred from the DNA. Counted here are 45,000 to 50,000 clones, more than 75% occurring once; the ten biggest clones make up less than 6.5%. This chain uses TRBV2 with TRBJ1-5, with 7 nucleotides matching TRBD1. The sample taken for sequencing was peripheral blood. The receptor comes from an older woman with acute or convalescent COVID-19. The CDR3 DNA is TGTGCCAGCAGGCGGGACAGTGGTTCTAATCAGCCCCAGCATTTT. The encoded protein is CASRRDSGSNQPQHF.